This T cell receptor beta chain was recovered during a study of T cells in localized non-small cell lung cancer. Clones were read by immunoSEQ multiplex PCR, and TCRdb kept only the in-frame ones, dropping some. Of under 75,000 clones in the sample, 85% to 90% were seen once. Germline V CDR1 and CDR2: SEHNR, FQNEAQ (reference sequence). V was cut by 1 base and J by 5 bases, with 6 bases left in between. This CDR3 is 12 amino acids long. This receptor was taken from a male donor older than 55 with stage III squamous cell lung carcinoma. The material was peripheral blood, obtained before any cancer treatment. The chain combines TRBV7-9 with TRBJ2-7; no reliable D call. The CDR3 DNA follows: TGTGCCAGCAGCTTAGTAGCCGACGAGCAGTACTTC. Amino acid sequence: CASSLVADEQYF.